A single sample gave rise to the 23 T cell receptor beta chains below, sequenced in a study of blood T cell repertoires in COVID-19 (dated by TCRdb to 2019 to 2021). The receptor library was made with the immunoSEQ multiplex PCR assay. The table was pulled from immuneACCESS by TCRdb, which kept in-frame rearrangements only. Such tables lose some clones; where checked, under half of the loss comes from unresolved V genes, and the rest has no known cause. This sample is represented by 150,000 or so clones; 75% to 85% of them were singletons. Of the sample, just over 9.5% is held by the ten largest clones. The specimen was peripheral blood. Receptors were obtained from a woman between 45 and 65 years old with acute or convalescent COVID-19.

This clone was seen a single time. The chain employs TRBV6-4 and TRBJ1-2; 7 bases match TRBD1. The V segment lost 6 bases and the J segment 2 bases; nucleotides outside the gene matches: 3. Germline CDR1 is MRHNA and CDR2 is SNTAGT. CDR3 length: 13 residues. The CDR3 here is CASSRTGNYGYTF. CDR3 nucleotide sequence: TGTGCCAGCAGCAGGACAGGCAACTATGGCTACACCTTC.

The chain uses TRBV7-2 and TRBJ2-1, with 14 bases aligning to TRBD2. Germline lookup yields CDR1 SGHTA and CDR2 FQGNSA. The CDR3 has 16 amino acids. Trimming at V came to 1 base and at J to 9 bases, leaving 5 bases not matched to a gene. The CDR3 loop reads CASSLGGTSGGSEQFF. The CDR3 DNA reads TGTGCCAGCAGCTTAGGAGGGACTAGCGGGGGTAGTGAGCAGTTCTTC.

This chain links TRBV9 with TRBJ1-6; 8 bases fit TRBD1. V gave up 0 bases and J gave up 6 bases; unmatched junction bases: 2. Germline V lookup: CDR1 SGDLS, CDR2 YYNGEE. This CDR3 spans 15 amino acids. The CDR3 coding sequence is TGTGCCAGCAGCGTAGAGCAGGGGGCTAATTCACCCCTCCACTTT. Its protein is CASSVEQGANSPLHF.

Written as DNA, the CDR3 is TGTGCCAGCACTACGACAGGGGAGACCCAGTACTTC. It encodes CASTTTGETQYF. The V call is TRBV2, the J call TRBJ2-5; 7 bases agree with TRBD1. The CDR3 sequence is 12 residues long. J gave up 5 bases and V 7 bases, and 4 bases lay outside the gene matches. The V gene's germline CDR1 is SNHLY and CDR2 FYNNEI.

V is TRBV18 and J is TRBJ1-4, with unresolved D. The V gene's germline CDR1 is KGHSH and CDR2 LQKENI. V was cut by 0 bases and J by 6 bases, with 8 bases left in between. This CDR3 region has 14 residues. CDR3 loop: CASSPPAPDEKLFF. The CDR3 nucleotides are TGTGCCAGCTCACCACCGGCCCCCGATGAAAAACTGTTTTTT.

The V and J genes are TRBV6-2 or TRBV6-3 and TRBJ1-2; D uncertain. The V gene's germline CDR1 is MNHEY and CDR2 SVGEGT. Trimming cost V 6 bases and J 8 bases, with 10 bases left between them. The CDR3 is 11 amino acids. The CDR3 loop reads CASSHDSGYTF. CDR3 coding DNA: TGTGCCAGCAGCCATGATAGCGGCTACACCTTC.

The chain combines TRBV3-1 (or the pseudogene TRBV3-2) with TRBJ2-3; 8 bases line up with TRBD2. V lost 4 bases, J lost 5 bases, and 2 bases stayed unmatched. The CDR3 length is 13 residues. Per germline, CDR1 LGHDT and CDR2 YNNKEL (reference sequence). CDR3 sequence reads: CASSLSGGDTQYF. The CDR3 DNA sequence: TGTGCCAGCAGCCTCAGCGGGGGAGATACGCAGTATTTT.

CDR3 coding DNA: TGTGCCAGCAGCCAGCTAGCGTCCTACGAGCAGTACTTC. Translated, it gives CASSQLASYEQYF. V is TRBV7-2 and J is TRBJ2-7, with D perhaps TRBD2 (6 bases). Trimming took 5 bases from V and 1 from J, leaving 9 bases between them. There are 13 residues in the CDR3. CDR1 and CDR2 from the germline V gene are SGHTA and FQGNSA.

The chain couples TRBV6-4 to TRBJ2-1; 10 nucleotides agree with TRBD2. The germline gives CDR1 MRHNA, CDR2 SNTAGT. V dropped 0 bases and J dropped 7; count of bases not matched to a gene: 15. The CDR3 has 19 amino acids. CDR3 DNA: TGTGCCAGCAGTGACTCGTACCGTGGTAGCGGGAGGTTAATGAATGAGCAGTTCTTC. This codes for CASSDSYRGSGRLMNEQFF.

The chain recombines TRBV19 with TRBJ2-2; TRBD2 matches 8 bases. The germline CDR1 and CDR2 sequences are LNHDA and SQIVND (reference sequence). There are 16 residues in the CDR3. In DNA, the CDR3 is TGTCCCATCGGGGTGCAGCGGGGGCCTCGAGGCGGGGAGCTGTTTTTT. Translation: CPIGVQRGPRGGELFF.

The chain couples TRBV18 to TRBJ1-1, with D hard to call. The CDR3 contains 16 residues. Germline V gene data show CDR1 as KGHSH and CDR2 as LQKENI. V lost 0 bases to trimming and J lost 4 bases, with 15 bases between them. CDR3 protein: CASSPPNPGVSTEAFF. As DNA, the CDR3 is TGTGCCAGCTCACCACCGAATCCCGGGGTGAGCACTGAAGCTTTCTTT.

The rearrangement uses TRBV18 and TRBJ2-1; 11 bases fit TRBD2. With 6 bases clipped from V and 8 bases from J, the junction kept 6 bases outside the gene matches. This CDR3 comprises 14 residues. Germline V gene data show CDR1 as KGHSH and CDR2 as LQKENI. In DNA form, the CDR3 reads TGTGCCAGCTCCGGACTAGCGGGTGTGGATGAGCAGTTCTTC. Amino acid sequence: CASSGLAGVDEQFF.

The chain links TRBV7-6 to TRBJ2-1; the match to TRBD2 covers 16 bases. The CDR3 has 15 residues. Germline V gene lookup returns CDR1 SGHVS and CDR2 FNYEAQ. J was trimmed by 8 bases and V by 4 bases; bases with no gene match: 2. This chain's CDR3 is CASSSGLAGGDEQFF. The CDR3 nucleotides read TGTGCCAGCAGCTCGGGACTAGCGGGAGGGGATGAGCAGTTCTTC.

This rearrangement joins TRBV28 to TRBJ2-7, with D hard to call. The CDR3 extends over 11 amino acids. CDR1 and CDR2 (germline): MDHEN, SYDVKM. Trimming pared 8 bases from V and 4 bases from J, leaving 9 bases between. The CDR3 region is CASGTDYEQYF. The CDR3 region has the DNA TGTGCCAGCGGTACAGATTACGAGCAGTACTTC.

The chain uses TRBV2 and TRBJ1-2; perhaps TRBD1 as D (5 bases). Between the trimmed V and J ends, which lost 6 bases and 0 bases, there was a span of 11 bases. CDR3 length equals 14 residues. The germline V gene has CDR1 SNHLY and CDR2 FYNNEI. In nucleotides, the CDR3 is TGTGCCAGCAGGGGGAGGGGTGCTAACTATGGCTACACCTTC. It specifies CASRGRGANYGYTF.

This chain links TRBV7-2 with TRBJ2-3, with 7 bases aligning to TRBD2. Trimming cost V 2 bases and J 7 bases; bases outside gene matches: 12. Looked up from germline, CDR1 is SGHTA and CDR2 is FQGNSA. The CDR3 is made up of 16 amino acids. The CDR3 protein is CASSLTYGEGTHTQYF. The CDR3 nucleotides are TGTGCCAGCAGCTTAACCTACGGGGAGGGGACCCATACGCAGTATTTT.

This chain links TRBV9 with TRBJ2-5, with D unclear. Trimming removed 0 bases at V and 1 base at J, with 7 bases between. The CDR3 length is 14 residues. Germline loops: CDR1 SGDLS, CDR2 YYNGEE. CDR3 amino acids: CASSVDGPQETQYF. The CDR3 DNA sequence: TGTGCCAGCAGCGTAGATGGGCCCCAAGAGACCCAGTACTTC.

The chain has TRBV3-1 (or the pseudogene TRBV3-2) and TRBJ1-1; TRBD1 matches at 9 bases. V shed 6 bases, J shed 3 bases, and the junction held 2 bases outside the gene matches. The CDR3 loop spans 13 amino acids. The germline CDR1 and CDR2 sequences are LGHDT and YNNKEL (reference sequence). The CDR3 reads CASSRQGDTEAFF. DNA of the CDR3: TGTGCCAGCAGTCGACAGGGGGACACTGAAGCTTTCTTT.

This clone came up a few times. The chain couples TRBV3-1 (or the pseudogene TRBV3-2) to TRBJ2-5, with D perhaps TRBD1 (5 bases). Germline V gene sequence: CDR1 LGHDT, CDR2 YNNKEL (reference sequence). Trimming took off 3 bases at V and 5 bases at J, with 7 bases between the two ends. The CDR3 sequence is 12 residues long. Written as DNA, the CDR3 is TGTGCCAGCAGCCACAGGGTTGAGACCCAGTACTTC. Protein: CASSHRVETQYF.

The chain couples TRBV7-2 to TRBJ1-2; D may be TRBD1 (6 bases). V lost 1 base to trimming and J lost 6 bases, with 9 bases between them. There are 13 residues in the CDR3. Germline lookup yields CDR1 SGHTA and CDR2 FQGNSA. The CDR3 region has the DNA TGTGCCAGCAGCTTAGGGTCAGGGGATGGCTACACCTTC. Translated, it gives CASSLGSGDGYTF.

This chain links TRBV9 with TRBJ2-5; 9 bases fit TRBD2. The CDR3 spans 15 residues. J was trimmed by 5 bases and V by 0 bases; bases with no gene match: 5. In germline, CDR1 is SGDLS, CDR2 YYNGEE. CDR3 amino acids: CASSVAGGRGETQYF. The CDR3, as DNA: TGTGCCAGCAGCGTAGCTGGCGGGAGGGGTGAGACCCAGTACTTC.

The J gene is TRBJ2-3, the V gene TRBV24-1, with TRBD1 matching over 12 bases. Germline CDR1 reads KGHDR; CDR2 reads SFDVKD. The CDR3 is made up of 16 amino acids. With 4 bases clipped from V and 5 bases from J, the junction kept 6 bases outside the gene matches. CDR3 loop: CATSDPGQGAKDTQYF. The CDR3 nucleotides read TGTGCCACCAGTGACCCGGGACAGGGGGCTAAAGATACGCAGTATTTT.

This clone was seen just once. The genes are TRBV24-1 and TRBJ1-4, with D tentatively TRBD1 (5 bases). Germline CDR1 KGHDR, CDR2 SFDVKD. Trimming took 11 bases from V and 4 from J, leaving 22 bases between them. This CDR3 region has 16 residues. CDR3 region: CAMIRWEGRINEKLFF. The CDR3 bases are TGTGCCATGATCCGGTGGGAGGGGAGAATTAATGAAAAACTGTTTTTT.